These 18 T cell receptor beta chains were all obtained from the same sample, sequenced in a study of blood T cell dynamics during melanoma immunotherapy. Here immunoSEQ multiplex PCR was the method, and the copy in TCRdb shows in-frame clones only, minus some. The sample has 11,000 or so clones, approximately 84% seen once. Sample time point: week 3, after first cycle of checkpoint inhibitor. The sequencing here drew on blood, taken from a patient treated with checkpoint blockade. Receptors were obtained from a human donor with melanoma.

The V call is TRBV5-6, the J call TRBJ2-1; D is uncertain. Trimming stripped 3 bases from V and 6 bases from J, with 13 bases between. Germline loops: CDR1 SGHDT, CDR2 YYEEEE. This CDR3 is built from 14 residues. The CDR3 protein is CASSSDLWRNEQFF. The CDR3 DNA follows: TGTGCCAGCAGCTCCGACCTATGGCGCAATGAGCAGTTCTTC.

V and J are TRBV28 and TRBJ1-4, with D uncertain. With 10 bases removed from V and 5 bases from J, the gap between germline ends came to 14 bases. Germline lookup yields CDR1 MDHEN and CDR2 SYDVKM. The CDR3 has 13 residues. The CDR3 bases are TGTGCCATCGGGCCCGCGGGGAATGAAAAACTGTTTTTT. Its protein product is CAIGPAGNEKLFF.

The rearrangement links TRBV4-3 to TRBJ2-7; no firm D call. Per the germline V gene, CDR1 is LGHNA and CDR2 is YSLEER. The length of the CDR3 is 15 residues. V was pared by 0 bases and J by 3 bases, with 12 bases between. CDR3 sequence: CASSQERRQGYEQYF. In nucleotides, the CDR3 is TGCGCCAGCAGCCAAGAGAGGAGACAAGGCTACGAGCAGTACTTC.

The rearrangement joins TRBV9 to TRBJ2-2, with 10 bases aligning to TRBD2. Trimming cost V 7 bases and J 3 bases; bases outside gene matches: 6. Looked up from germline, CDR1 is SGDLS and CDR2 is YYNGEE. The CDR3 consists of 15 residues. CDR3 nucleotide sequence: TGTGCCAGCGGAGCGGGGGGGCGAGACACCGGGGAGCTGTTTTTT. Its protein is CASGAGGRDTGELFF.

The rearrangement joins TRBV29-1 to TRBJ2-5, with TRBD1 matching 7 bases. The DNA end is more similar to TRBJ2-7, so the J call may be wrong. In germline, CDR1 is SQVTM, CDR2 ANQGSEA. This CDR3 comprises 13 residues. DNA of the CDR3: TGCAGCGTTGAAGGACAGGGCGCCTACGAGCAGTACTTC. As protein: CSVEGQGAYEQYF.

The chain recombines TRBV28 with TRBJ2-3; no definite D call. Germline V CDR1 and CDR2: MDHEN, SYDVKM. The CDR3 is 11 amino acids. The V gene lost 3 bases and the J gene lost 5 bases, with 3 bases spanning the gap. CDR3 nucleotides: TGTGCCAGCAGTTTTAGAGATACGCAGTATTTT. Its translation: CASSFRDTQYF.

This sequence joins TRBV19 and TRBJ2-7; a possible D gene is TRBD2 (6 bases). Trimming cost V 4 bases and J 2 bases, with 15 bases left between them. In germline, CDR1 is LNHDA, CDR2 SQIVND (reference sequence). The CDR3 runs to 15 residues. The CDR3 loop is CASSNRLGSPYEQYF. In DNA form, the CDR3 reads TGTGCCAGTAGTAACCGACTAGGATCTCCCTACGAGCAGTACTTC. Full variable domain (rest looked up from reference TRBV19 and TRBJ2-7): DGGITQSPKYLFRKEGQNVTLSCEQNLNHDAMYWYRQDPGQGLRLIYYSQIVNDFQKGDIAEGYSVSREKKESFPLTVTSAQKNPTAFYLCASSNRLGSPYEQYFGPGTRLTVT.

The chain joins TRBV5-3 to TRBJ1-5; no clear D gene. TRBV5-3 is filed as an ORF, its function uncertain. CDR3 length: 13 amino acids. The V gene lost 0 bases and the J gene lost 4 bases, with 5 bases spanning the gap. CDR3 loop: CARSLDRNQPQHF. For the CDR3, the DNA is TGTGCCAGAAGCTTGGACAGAAATCAGCCCCAGCATTTT.

The CDR3 sequence: CASSVGGNTEAFF. As DNA, the CDR3 is TGTGCCAGCAGTGTCGGTGGAAACACTGAAGCTTTCTTT. J is TRBJ1-1 and V is TRBV6-1, with D hard to call. With 4 bases removed from V and 2 bases from J, the gap between germline ends came to 8 bases. The germline CDR1 and CDR2 sequences are MNHNS and SASEGT. This CDR3 contains 13 residues.

The J gene is TRBJ2-1, the V gene TRBV7-2; D unresolved. Per the germline V gene, CDR1 is SGHTA and CDR2 is FQGNSA. The germline V and J ends were trimmed by 5 bases and 1 base, with 9 bases remaining between them. This CDR3 has 14 amino acids. In DNA form, the CDR3 reads TGTGCCAGCAGCGTCAGGAATTCCTACAATGAGCAGTTCTTC. Translation gives CASSVRNSYNEQFF.

The chain joins TRBV7-6 to TRBJ2-2; D is unresolved. Germline V lookup: CDR1 SGHVS, CDR2 FNYEAQ. The CDR3 sequence is 13 residues long. Between the trimmed V and J ends, which lost 1 base and 5 bases, there was a span of 5 bases. CDR3 in DNA: TGTGCCAGCAGCTTAGGTCGGACCGGGGAGCTGTTTTTT. Protein sequence: CASSLGRTGELFF. The whole variable domain, filled in from reference TRBV7-6 and TRBJ2-2, reads GAGVSQSPRYKVTKRGQDVALRCDPISGHVSLYWYRQALGQGPEFLTYFNYEAQQDKSGLPNDRFSAERPEGSISTLTIQRTEQRDSAMYRCASSLGRTGELFFGEGSRLTVL.

The chain is built from TRBV11-3 and TRBJ2-5; D tentatively fits TRBD1 or TRBD2 (5 bases each). The germline CDR1 and CDR2 sequences are SGHNT and YENEEA. This CDR3 is built from 15 residues. V was pared by 5 bases and J by 4 bases, with 17 bases between. The CDR3 nucleotides are TGTGCCAGCAGCCTAAGAGGGGCGAGGGCAGAGACCCAGTACTTC. Protein sequence: CASSLRGARAETQYF.

The V and J genes are TRBV11-2 and TRBJ2-7; D unresolved. Trimming shortened V by 6 bases and J by 5 bases, and 17 bases separated the two germline ends. Germline V lookup: CDR1 SGHAT, CDR2 FQNNGV. The CDR3 consists of 14 residues. CDR3 DNA sequence: TGTGCCAGCAGTTGGGTAAACGGCCCCCACGAGCAGTACTTC. It yields the protein CASSWVNGPHEQYF.

The genes are TRBV4-3 and TRBJ2-5, with 10 nucleotides matching TRBD2. Germline CDR1 and CDR2: LGHNA and YSLEER. V lost 6 bases to trimming and J lost 3 bases; unmatched junction nucleotides: 7. The CDR3 sequence is 15 residues long. The CDR3 DNA sequence: TGCGCCAGCAGTCTAGAGCGGGGGGGTGAAGAGACCCAGTACTTC. This encodes CASSLERGGEETQYF.

This clone was seen a handful of times. The CDR3 loop reads CASSLRSGGAGNEQFF. The CDR3 nucleotides read TGTGCCAGCAGCTTGAGGTCAGGGGGGGCCGGGAATGAGCAGTTCTTC. This chain joins TRBV7-3 and TRBJ2-1; D may be TRBD1 or TRBD2 (7 bases each). V gave up 3 bases and J gave up 7 bases, with 19 bases separating them. Germline V lookup: CDR1 SGHTA, CDR2 FQGTGA. CDR3 length: 16 residues.

The genes are TRBV6-5 and TRBJ2-7, with a weak D call TRBD2 (5 bases). V was cut by 7 bases and J by 2 bases, with 12 bases left in between. Germline CDR1 is MNHEY and CDR2 is SVGAGI. This CDR3 has 13 residues. CDR3 sequence reads: CASTPRRPYEQYF. For the CDR3, the DNA is TGTGCCAGCACCCCCAGGAGGCCCTACGAGCAGTACTTC.

The chain carries TRBV6-1 and TRBJ1-1; D is ambiguous. This CDR3 has 13 residues. Deletions cut 4 bases from V and 5 bases from J, with 11 bases between. CDR1 MNHNS and CDR2 SASEGT come from the germline V gene. This chain's CDR3 is CASSGNVGTEAFF. In DNA, the CDR3 is TGTGCCAGCAGTGGGAACGTTGGGACTGAAGCTTTCTTT.

The chain employs TRBV19 and TRBJ2-1; D is uncertain. Trimming pared 7 bases from V and 4 bases from J, leaving 8 bases between. From germline, CDR1 is LNHDA and CDR2 SQIVND (reference sequence). The CDR3 consists of 12 residues. CDR3 coding DNA: TGTGCCAGTACCCTCAGATACAATGAGCAGTTCTTC. This sequence encodes CASTLRYNEQFF.